The 6 T cell receptor beta chains below all came from one sample that was sequenced in a study of beta chain features in type 1 diabetes (dated by TCRdb to between 2018 and 2020). The library was prepared using the immunoSEQ multiplex PCR assay. The High Capacity cDNA Reverse Transcription Kit was used to reverse transcribe all of the isolated RNA, meaning that expressed TCRB transcripts were what got sequenced. The immuneACCESS repertoire file appears here via TCRdb, limited to in-frame rearrangements. These files lack a portion of the clones; in checked studies, under half of the deficit traces to unresolved V genes, and the cause of the others is not known. This sample has some 500,000 clones in its table, and over 9.5% of those were observed once. The ten largest account for 0.045% to 0.05% of the sample. Sequencing was carried out using naive CD4+ T cells from blood. This specimen's cell subset or site label, interpreted: true naive CD4+ T cells. The receptors originated from a woman aged 18-35 years in good health.

The table lists this clone with a few counts. The CDR3 bases are TGTGCCGGCATGGGATGGGTCGAGCAGTACGTC. Protein product: CAGMGWVEQYV. The V and J genes are TRBV21-1 and TRBJ2-7. TRBV21-1 is a listed pseudogene. The CDR3 length is 11 residues.

This clone was detected only a few times. The V and J genes are TRBV30 and TRBJ2-5, with D hard to call. V lost 3 bases and J 4 bases, leaving 6 bases between the germline ends. CDR1 and CDR2 from the germline V gene are GTSNPN and SVGIG (reference sequence). This CDR3 has 11 residues. The CDR3: CAWSMTETQYF. The CDR3 coding sequence is TGTGCCTGGAGCATGACAGAGACCCAGTACTTC. Drawing the rest from reference TRBV30 and TRBJ2-5, the complete variable domain is SQTIHQWPATLVQPVGSPLSLECTVEGTSNPNLYWYRQAAGRGLQLLFYSVGIGQISSEVPQNLSASRPQDRQFILSSKKLLLSDSGFYLCAWSMTETQYFGPGTRLLVL.

This clone has more than one count but fewer than ten. V is TRBV27 and J is TRBJ2-3; tentatively, D is TRBD1 (6 bases). Between the trimmed V and J ends, which lost 5 bases and 8 bases, there was a span of 14 bases. CDR1 and CDR2 (germline): MNHEY, SMNVEV (reference sequence). This CDR3 is 13 amino acids long. Here the CDR3 DNA reads TGTGCCAGCAGTCCTAGGGACACAACTACGCAGTATTTT. Protein: CASSPRDTTTQYF.

There are a few counts of this clone. The chain employs TRBV5-1 and TRBJ2-2, with D tentatively TRBD1 (6 bases). Germline CDR1 SGHRS, CDR2 YFSETQ. V was clipped by 3 bases and J by 3 bases, with 12 bases between them. The CDR3 runs to 15 residues. This chain's CDR3 is CASSSGQTHTGELFF. The CDR3 coding sequence is TGCGCCAGCAGCTCCGGACAGACACACACCGGGGAGCTGTTTTTT.

DNA for the CDR3: TGTGCTAGTGGTTTGGGGACAGTGACGGAGCAGTTCTTC. Translation: CASGLGTVTEQFF. The chain has TRBV12-5 and TRBJ2-1; D might be TRBD1 (6 bases). CDR1 is LGHNT, CDR2 FRNRAP, per germline. Trimming stripped 1 base from V and 10 bases from J, with 11 bases between. The CDR3 totals 13 residues.

The rearrangement links TRBV5-5 to TRBJ2-5, with a tentative D call TRBD2 (6 bases). CDR3 length equals 15 residues. Per germline, CDR1 SGHKS and CDR2 YYEKEE (reference sequence). V dropped 4 bases and J dropped 2 bases, with 15 bases sitting between them. CDR3 protein: CASSGGPTPQETQYF. The CDR3 DNA sequence: TGTGCCAGCAGCGGAGGGCCGACACCTCAAGAGACCCAGTACTTC.